This T cell receptor (beta chain) was obtained from a study of cytomegalovirus exposure and HLA in healthy donors. This CDR3 is 15 amino acids long. Trimming stripped 4 bases from V and 1 base from J, with 12 bases between. CDR1 and CDR2 from the germline V gene are LNHDA and SQIVND (reference sequence). The study ran its PCR with 60 Vbeta and 13 Jbeta primers. Profiling relied on immunoSEQ multiplex PCR, and the TCRdb table lists in-frame clones only, not all of them. The sample shows under 100,000 clones, 9.5% to 13% of them seen only once. This clone was seen more than once but under ten times. The sample was PBMCs. This clonotype was obtained from a man aged 55 to 70 in good health and CMV-seropositive. This chain joins TRBV19 and TRBJ2-3, with D unresolved. The CDR3 here is CASSNLMSGTDTQYF. The CDR3 bases are TGTGCCAGTAGTAATCTGATGAGTGGCACAGATACGCAGTATTTT.